This T cell receptor beta chain was identified in a study of T cells in Graves' hyperthyroidism and ophthalmopathy. Points from the study as a whole: Blood also held most thyroid clonotypes expanded beyond 0.001.

Germline V gene sequence: CDR1 SGHDT, CDR2 YYEEEE. The V end lost 8 bases, the J end lost 0 bases, and 5 bases lay between the germline ends. The CDR3 totals 11 residues. This clonotype was observed a handful of times. Its antigen is not known. It was RNA transcripts that yielded the amplified TCR beta CDR3 regions. First-round RT-PCR of the TCR CDR3 relied on the HTBI primer set. Via MiXCR, TCRdb re-called the multiplex PCR reads, giving one row per CDR3 protein. The profile shows approximately 610,000 distinct CDR3 sequences, around 17% of them singletons. This TCR came from a woman in her late teens or twenties with Graves' hyperthyroidism. V and J are TRBV5-6 and TRBJ1-1, with D unresolved. The sequencing input was blood. The CDR3 loop is CASPLNTEAFF. The CDR3 DNA sequence: TGTGCCAGTCCACTGAACACTGAAGCTTTCTTT.